The source of this TCR beta chain is a study of graft-versus-host responses after intestinal transplantation. Using immunoSEQ multiplex PCR, the repertoire was profiled, and TCRdb retains in-frame clones only, with some absent. The repertoire consists of more than 70,000 clones, with around 93% occurring once and the leading ten covering about 0.4%. In the case of this clone: The target antigen is unknown.

CDR1 is SQVTM and CDR2 is ANQGSEA in the germline V gene. This CDR3 has 14 amino acids. Trimming took off 5 bases at V and 0 bases at J, with 13 bases between the two ends. This sequence originates from a human donor who was the organ donor for an intestinal transplant. Sequencing was performed on unstimulated CD8+ T cells sorted from spleen or lymph node cells, taken before transplant. The chain carries TRBV29-1 and TRBJ1-1; D perhaps matches TRBD1 (6 bases). The CDR3 DNA is TGCAGCGTTACGGGACAAAACTTGAACACTGAAGCTTTCTTT. As protein: CSVTGQNLNTEAFF.